Listed here are 18 T cell receptor beta chains from one sample, sequenced in a study of T cell repertoires in cytomegalovirus infection. TCRdb reprocessed the reads via MiXCR and lists one record per CDR3 protein. The sample carries 200,000 to 250,000 distinct CDR3 sequences, about 23% recorded once. The sequenced sample consisted of CD8+ T cells from PBMCs. The receptors were sampled from a human donor in good health (CMV status not recorded). Some clones in this sample may be carry-over from other donors' samples.

In its sample, this clonotype was seen many times. The rearrangement links TRBV12-3 or TRBV12-4 to TRBJ2-3; TRBD2 agrees at 11 bases. V shed 7 bases and J 0 bases; nucleotides not matched to a gene: 3. This CDR3 contains 15 residues. The CDR3: CASNPSGGSTDTQYF. The CDR3 nucleotides read TGTGCCAGCAATCCTAGCGGGGGGAGCACAGATACGCAGTATTTT.

The chain uses TRBV2 and TRBJ2-7, with D maybe TRBD1 (6 bases). Per germline, CDR1 SNHLY and CDR2 FYNNEI. There are 14 residues in the CDR3. Between the trimmed V and J ends, which lost 10 bases and 3 bases, there was a span of 19 bases. Written as DNA, the CDR3 is TGTGCCACCAGCCGGACAGAACGTATCTACGAGCAGTACTTC. This sequence encodes CATSRTERIYEQYF. The variable domain in full, completed from reference TRBV2 and TRBJ2-7, reads EPEVTQTPSHQVTQMGQEVILRCVPISNHLYFYWYRQILGQKVEFLVSFYNNEISEKSEIFDDQFSVERPDGSNFTLKIRSTKLEDSAMYFCATSRTERIYEQYFGPGTRLTVT.

This clonotype was seen repeatedly, ten times or more. The J gene is TRBJ2-3, the V gene TRBV7-2, with 13 bases lining up with TRBD2. V shed 5 bases, J shed 5 bases, and the junction held 4 bases outside the gene matches. The V gene's germline CDR1 is SGHTA and CDR2 FQGNSA. The CDR3 runs 15 residues. CDR3 sequence (DNA): TGTGCCAGCAGCCGGACTAGCGGGGGTGGAGATACGCAGTATTTT. It codes for CASSRTSGGGDTQYF.

This clonotype was counted only a few times. The rearrangement links TRBV20-1 to TRBJ2-1; 15 bases are a match to TRBD2. This CDR3 is built from 20 residues. Unmatched junction bases numbered 15, after V lost 6 bases and J lost 0 bases. Germline values: CDR1 DFQATT, CDR2 SNEGSKA (reference sequence). CDR3 loop: CSAPGTSGGPYASSYNEQFF. The CDR3 DNA follows: TGCAGTGCCCCTGGGACTAGCGGGGGGCCTTACGCGTCCTCCTACAATGAGCAGTTCTTC.

This clonotype was seen a handful of times. The J gene is TRBJ1-2, the V gene TRBV19, with TRBD1 matching 7 bases. This CDR3 is built from 18 residues. Germline-derived CDR1 and CDR2 are LNHDA and SQIVND (reference sequence). V lost 3 bases, J lost 5 bases, and 18 bases stayed unmatched. The CDR3 nucleotides are TGTGCCAGTAGTATGACCCTGCCCGTCCGGGACAGCAAATATGGCTACACCTTC. Translating it yields CASSMTLPVRDSKYGYTF.

This clonotype was seen a few times. The chain carries TRBV6-2 or TRBV6-3 and TRBJ1-1, with D unresolved. V shed 2 bases and J shed 6 bases, with 4 bases lying between them. The CDR3 has 11 residues. Germline V gene lookup returns CDR1 MNHEY and CDR2 SVGEGT. CDR3: CASSYPPEAFF. The CDR3 DNA reads as TGTGCCAGCAGTTACCCCCCTGAAGCTTTCTTT.

This clonotype was counted many times. This chain joins TRBV7-8 and TRBJ2-3; D gene uncertain. CDR3 length: 15 residues. The ends were cut back, 5 bases at V and 0 bases at J, with 12 bases in the middle. The germline gives CDR1 SGHVS, CDR2 FQNEAQ. CDR3 DNA: TGTGCCAGCAGCCCTTTTGGTGCGAGCACAGATACGCAGTATTTT. It codes for CASSPFGASTDTQYF.

The chain links TRBV27 to TRBJ1-1, with 7 bases aligning to TRBD1. The CDR3 is 17 amino acids. CDR1 MNHEY and CDR2 SMNVEV come from the germline V gene (reference sequence). J was trimmed by 1 base and V by 5 bases; bases with no gene match: 13. The CDR3 region has the DNA TGTGCCAGCAGTACACGGACAGGACCCCTTTCGAACACTGAAGCTTTCTTT. Its translation: CASSTRTGPLSNTEAFF.

The chain combines TRBV6-6 with TRBJ2-2; 7 bases are shared with TRBD1. The J segment lost 0 bases and the V segment lost 6 bases, leaving 16 bases of the junction unmatched. The length of the CDR3 is 19 residues. CDR1 and CDR2 (germline): MNHNY, SVGAGI (reference sequence). The CDR3 DNA reads TGTGCCAGCAGACCTAGACAGGGTATAAGTCCCGCGAACACCGGGGAGCTGTTTTTT. Its translation is CASRPRQGISPANTGELFF.

This clonotype was observed a few times. The genes are TRBV20-1 and TRBJ1-4; D uncertain. The CDR3 loop spans 13 amino acids. The V gene's germline CDR1 is DFQATT and CDR2 SNEGSKA (reference sequence). Trimming cost V 8 bases and J 8 bases, with 18 bases left between them. The CDR3: CSPLSKVREKLFF. DNA for the CDR3: TGCAGTCCGCTCAGCAAAGTCCGGGAAAAACTGTTTTTT.

This clonotype appeared a few times. The chain is built from TRBV20-1 and TRBJ2-5, with 14 bases matching TRBD2. Germline V gene data show CDR1 as DFQATT and CDR2 as SNEGSKA (reference sequence). This CDR3 has 17 residues. Unmatched junction bases numbered 11, after V lost 3 bases and J lost 5 bases. As DNA, the CDR3 is TGCAGTGCTAGGGGGTCCGGACTAGCGGGGGGCACGGAGACCCAGTACTTC. It codes for CSARGSGLAGGTETQYF.

The chain employs TRBV2 and TRBJ1-1, with 7 bases that match TRBD1. The V gene's germline CDR1 is SNHLY and CDR2 FYNNEI. This CDR3 is 13 amino acids long. The V gene end was trimmed by 5 bases and the J gene end by 6 bases; junction bases not matched to a gene: 6. Here the CDR3 reads CASSTGVAPEAFF. The DNA of the CDR3 is TGTGCCAGCAGTACAGGGGTGGCCCCTGAAGCTTTCTTT.

The V and J genes are TRBV20-1 and TRBJ2-1; D is perhaps TRBD2 (6 bases). CDR3 length: 15 amino acids. Trimming removed 0 bases at V and 6 bases at J, with 15 bases between. Germline V CDR1 and CDR2: DFQATT, SNEGSKA (reference sequence). The CDR3 coding sequence is TGCAGTGCTAGAGAGGTGGGGACTCTAAGCAATGAGCAGTTCTTC. Translating it yields CSAREVGTLSNEQFF.

This CDR3 reads CASSLSRGLNTEAFF. CDR3 DNA sequence: TGTGCCAGCAGTTTATCGAGGGGGTTGAACACTGAAGCTTTCTTT. The chain links TRBV27 to TRBJ1-1; maybe TRBD1 (6 bases). The CDR3 has 15 amino acids. V was trimmed by 0 bases and J by 0 bases, leaving 8 bases between them. Germline CDR1 MNHEY, CDR2 SMNVEV (reference sequence).

This clonotype was found a few times. This chain joins TRBV2 and TRBJ2-7, with TRBD1 matching over 7 bases. Germline V lookup: CDR1 SNHLY, CDR2 FYNNEI. This CDR3 has 16 amino acids. V shed 2 bases and J 0 bases; nucleotides not matched to a gene: 7. The chain's CDR3 is CASSEIGTAYSYEQYF. The CDR3 coding sequence is TGTGCCAGCAGTGAAATAGGGACAGCCTACTCCTACGAGCAGTACTTC.

The gene calls are TRBV6-5 and TRBJ2-7; 10 nucleotides agree with TRBD1. The CDR3 is 15 amino acids. In germline, CDR1 is MNHEY, CDR2 SVGAGI. Unmatched junction bases numbered 11, after V lost 8 bases and J lost 4 bases. The CDR3 bases are TGTGCCAGCTCCCTCGGGGGACAGGGGAATTACGAGCAGTACTTC. This translates into CASSLGGQGNYEQYF.

This clonotype has more than one count but fewer than ten. In nucleotides, the CDR3 is TGTGCCAGCAACACAATCCCCTACGAGCAGTACTTC. This codes for CASNTIPYEQYF. The V gene is TRBV11-2, the J gene TRBJ2-7; D is ambiguous. V lost 7 bases and J 2 bases, leaving 9 bases between the germline ends. The germline gives CDR1 SGHAT, CDR2 FQNNGV. The CDR3 extends over 12 amino acids. Full variable domain (remainder filled in from reference TRBV11-2 and TRBJ2-7): EAGVAQSPRYKIIEKRQSVAFWCNPISGHATLYWYQQILGQGPKLLIQFQNNGVVDDSQLPKDRFSAERLKGVDSTLKIQPAKLEDSAVYLCASNTIPYEQYFGPGTRLTVT.

The chain carries TRBV10-3 and TRBJ1-1; D not resolved. CDR3 length equals 16 residues. In germline, CDR1 is ENHRY, CDR2 SYGVKD. Trimming stripped 0 bases from V and 0 bases from J, with 11 bases between. CDR3 nucleotides: TGTGCCATCAGTGAGTCGGACTTAGGACTGAACACTGAAGCTTTCTTT. It encodes CAISESDLGLNTEAFF.